This is a list of T cell receptor beta chains from one sample in a study of blood T cell repertoires in COVID-19. The protocol was immunoSEQ multiplex PCR, while the TCRdb copy is restricted to in-frame clones and leaves out a portion. The sample lists around 250,000 clones; around 88% were seen once. Sequencing input: PBMCs or T cells enriched from blood (not recorded which). The receptors stem from a woman aged 25 to 39 who had recovered from COVID-19. Both conserved end residues are part of each CDR3. Clone size is not always given. Where it is, it says once, few, many or a class for expanded clones.

J: TRBJ2-1
size: -
V: TRBV30
CDR3: CAWRTTSFNEQFF

J: TRBJ1-1
size: -
V: TRBV7-9
CDR3: CASSLVYEQMNTEAFF

J: TRBJ1-4
size: few
V: TRBV4-3
CDR3: CASSSWGGQGAVKLFF

J: TRBJ1-1
size: few
V: TRBV7-8
CDR3: CASSRDRRNTEAFF

J: TRBJ2-7
size: once
V: TRBV9
CDR3: CASSVASGGPTYEQYF

J: TRBJ2-2
size: -
V: TRBV19
CDR3: CASRRPLVGGELFF

J: TRBJ1-2
size: -
V: TRBV12-3/TRBV12-4
CDR3: CASSLGRTAVYTF

J: TRBJ1-5
size: -
V: TRBV11-2
CDR3: CASSMDRGKGQPQHF

J: TRBJ1-2
size: -
V: TRBV29-1
CDR3: CSGDRGLGYGYTF

J: TRBJ1-2
size: -
V: TRBV12-5
CDR3: CASGLDSYGYTF

J: TRBJ1-2
size: -
V: TRBV4-3
CDR3: CASSPDRGNYGYTF

J: TRBJ2-5
size: once
V: TRBV6-2/TRBV6-3
CDR3: CASSLNRGGETQYF

J: TRBJ2-1
size: -
V: TRBV3-1/TRBV3-2
CDR3: CASSQAWGQGRDEQFF

J: TRBJ1-3
size: once
V: TRBV7-2
CDR3: CASSLGGTSSTIYF

J: TRBJ1-4
size: once
V: TRBV28
CDR3: CASSFGTGYEKLFF

J: TRBJ1-5
size: -
V: TRBV28
CDR3: CASAPTGGLGQPQHF

J: TRBJ2-1
size: once
V: TRBV14
CDR3: CASSQAGGVSYNEQFF